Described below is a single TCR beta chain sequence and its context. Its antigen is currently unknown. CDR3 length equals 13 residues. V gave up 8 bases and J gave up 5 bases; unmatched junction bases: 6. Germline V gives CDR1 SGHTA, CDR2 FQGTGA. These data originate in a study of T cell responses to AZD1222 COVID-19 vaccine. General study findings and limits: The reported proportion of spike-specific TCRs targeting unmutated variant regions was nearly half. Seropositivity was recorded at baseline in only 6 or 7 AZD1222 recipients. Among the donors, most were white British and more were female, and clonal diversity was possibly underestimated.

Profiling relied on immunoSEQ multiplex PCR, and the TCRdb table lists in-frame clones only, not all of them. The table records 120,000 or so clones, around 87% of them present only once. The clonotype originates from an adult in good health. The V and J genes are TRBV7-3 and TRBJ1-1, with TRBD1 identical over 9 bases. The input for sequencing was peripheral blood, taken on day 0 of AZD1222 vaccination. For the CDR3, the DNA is TGTGCCAGCTCCGGGGGACAGGGTACTGAAGCTTTCTTT. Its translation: CASSGGQGTEAFF.